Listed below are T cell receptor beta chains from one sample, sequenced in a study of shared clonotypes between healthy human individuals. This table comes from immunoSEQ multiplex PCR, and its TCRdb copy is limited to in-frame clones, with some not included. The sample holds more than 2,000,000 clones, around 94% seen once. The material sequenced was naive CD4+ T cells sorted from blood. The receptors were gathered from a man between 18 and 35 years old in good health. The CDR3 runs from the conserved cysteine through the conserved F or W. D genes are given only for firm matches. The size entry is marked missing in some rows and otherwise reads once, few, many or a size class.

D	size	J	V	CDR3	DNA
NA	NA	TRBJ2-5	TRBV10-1	CASSDRSDQETQYF	TGCGCCAGCAGTGATAGGAGCGACCAAGAGACCCAGTACTTC
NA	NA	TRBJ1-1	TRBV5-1	CASSLAARVNTEAFF	TGCGCCAGCAGCTTGGCGGCCAGGGTCAACACTGAAGCTTTCTTT
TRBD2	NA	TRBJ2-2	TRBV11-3	CASSLDGGAGELFF	TGTGCCAGCAGCTTAGACGGGGGGGCCGGGGAGCTGTTTTTT
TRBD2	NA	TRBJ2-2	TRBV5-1	CASSFRAGVPGELFF	TGCGCCAGCAGCTTCAGAGCGGGGGTGCCCGGGGAGCTGTTTTTT
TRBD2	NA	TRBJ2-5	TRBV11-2	CASSFNWRGTETQYF	TGTGCCAGCAGCTTCAATTGGCGGGGGACGGAGACCCAGTACTTC
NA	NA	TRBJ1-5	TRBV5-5	CASSLEGYSNQPQHF	TGTGCCAGCAGCTTGGAAGGGTATAGCAATCAGCCCCAGCATTTT
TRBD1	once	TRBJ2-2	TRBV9	CASSVGQGARNGELFF	TGTGCCAGCAGCGTAGGACAGGGGGCGCGGAACGGGGAGCTGTTTTTT
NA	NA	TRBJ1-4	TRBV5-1	CASSLAVSGGEKLFF	TGCGCCAGCAGCTTGGCCGTCTCTGGCGGGGAAAAACTGTTTTTT
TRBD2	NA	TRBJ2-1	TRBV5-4	CASSLRGGRSSYNEQFF	TGTGCCAGCAGCTTGCGGGGCGGGAGGAGCTCCTACAATGAGCAGTTCTTC
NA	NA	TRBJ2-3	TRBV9	CASSVVARWDTQYF	TGTGCCAGCAGCGTAGTGGCCCGGTGGGATACGCAGTATTTT
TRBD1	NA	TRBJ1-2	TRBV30	CAWSVKGAKGYTF	TGTGCCTGGAGTGTAAAGGGGGCCAAGGGCTACACCTTC
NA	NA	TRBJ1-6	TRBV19	CASTEGEALNSPLHF	TGTGCCAGTACAGAGGGGGAAGCCCTGAATTCACCCCTCCACTTT
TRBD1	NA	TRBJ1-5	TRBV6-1	CASSEAQGLEGMGNQPQHF	TGTGCCAGCAGTGAAGCACAGGGGCTCGAGGGGATGGGCAATCAGCCCCAGCATTTT
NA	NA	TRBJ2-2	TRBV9	CASSTTPPGQRTGGELFF	TGTGCCAGCAGCACAACTCCACCGGGCCAAAGGACTGGCGGGGAGCTGTTTTTT
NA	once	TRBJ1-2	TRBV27	CASRPNEVGYGYTF	TGTGCCAGCAGACCCAATGAAGTCGGCTATGGCTACACCTTC
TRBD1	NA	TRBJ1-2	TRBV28	CASSITGGANYGYTF	TGTGCCAGCAGTATTACAGGGGGCGCGAACTATGGCTACACCTTC
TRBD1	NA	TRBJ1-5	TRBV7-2	CASSSDRGPQHF	TGTGCCAGCAGCTCCGACAGGGGCCCCCAGCATTTT
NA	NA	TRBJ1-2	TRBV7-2	CASSPATGRSGYTF	TGTGCCAGCAGCCCCGCCACAGGGCGGAGTGGCTACACCTTC
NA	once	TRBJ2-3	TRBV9	CASSVGLATDTQYF	TGTGCCAGCAGCGTAGGGCTCGCCACAGATACGCAGTATTTT
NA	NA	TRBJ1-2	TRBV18	CASSPRDRDNYGYTF	TGTGCCAGCTCACCACGAGACAGAGATAACTATGGCTACACCTTC
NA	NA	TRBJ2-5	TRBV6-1	CASSAAGVLTKETQYF	TGTGCCAGCAGTGCAGCAGGGGTACTAACAAAAGAGACCCAGTACTTC
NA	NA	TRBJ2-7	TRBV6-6	CASSYGRDSYEQYF	TGTGCCAGCAGTTACGGCCGGGACTCCTACGAGCAGTACTTC
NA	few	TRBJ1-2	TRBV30	CAWSVGQNYGYTF	TGTGCCTGGAGTGTAGGCCAGAATTATGGCTACACCTTC
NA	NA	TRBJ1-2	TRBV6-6	CASSYTEGYGYTF	TGTGCCAGCAGTTATACTGAGGGCTATGGCTACACCTTC
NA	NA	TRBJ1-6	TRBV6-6	CASSYRRDVNSPLHF	TGTGCCAGCAGTTACCGAAGGGACGTTAATTCACCCCTCCACTTT
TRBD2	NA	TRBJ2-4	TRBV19	CASSLLAGGLAKNIQYF	TGTGCCAGTAGTCTTCTAGCGGGGGGGCTCGCCAAAAACATTCAGTACTTC
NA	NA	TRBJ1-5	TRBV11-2	CASNRRRVGHWGQPQHF	TGTGCCAGCAACCGCAGAAGGGTGGGCCACTGGGGTCAGCCCCAGCATTTT
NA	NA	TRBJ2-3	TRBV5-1	CASSPRITDTQYF	TGCGCCAGCAGCCCGAGGATCACAGATACGCAGTATTTT
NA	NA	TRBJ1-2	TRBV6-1	CASSESLSRGSYGYTF	TGTGCCAGCAGTGAAAGTCTCTCTAGGGGGAGCTATGGCTACACCTTC
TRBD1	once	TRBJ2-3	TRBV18	CASSSPGQGFRTDTQYF	TGTGCCAGCTCATCTCCGGGACAGGGTTTTAGGACAGATACGCAGTATTTT
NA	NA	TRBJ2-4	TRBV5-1	CASSLGSTPLAKNIQYF	TGCGCCAGCAGCTTGGGCTCGACACCTCTAGCCAAAAACATTCAGTACTTC
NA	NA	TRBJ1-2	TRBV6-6	CASSYSIGLPGYTF	TGTGCCAGCAGTTACTCGATAGGGTTGCCTGGCTACACCTTC
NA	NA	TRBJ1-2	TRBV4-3	CASSQDRHRHYGYTF	TGCGCCAGCAGCCAAGATCGGCACAGGCACTATGGCTACACCTTC
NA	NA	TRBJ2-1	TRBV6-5	CASSRDKNNEQFF	TGTGCCAGCAGTAGGGACAAGAACAATGAGCAGTTCTTC